A selection of T cell receptor beta chains follows, all from one sample in a study of resident and recirculating memory T cells in vitiligo. Profiled with immunoSEQ multiplex PCR; TCRdb holds only in-frame clones, not every one. Among 40,000 to 50,000 clones, around 90% were seen once, and the ten largest hold 4.5%. Sequencing was performed on blood. The receptor source for this set is a male donor with vitiligo. CDR3s include the opening cysteine and the closing phenylalanine or tryptophan. D genes are given only for firm matches. Clone size is not always given. Where it is, it says once, few, many or a class for expanded clones.

V gene: TRBV6-5; D gene: -; clone size: -; J gene: TRBJ1-2; CDR3 length: 14; CDR3 protein: CASSYSYRELGYTF; CDR3 DNA: TGTGCCAGCAGTTACTCCTATCGGGAACTTGGCTACACCTTC
V gene: TRBV19; D gene: -; clone size: once; J gene: TRBJ1-3; CDR3 length: 15; CDR3 protein: CASSQRGDSGNTIYF; CDR3 DNA: TGTGCCAGTAGCCAACGCGGGGATTCTGGAAACACCATATATTTT
V gene: TRBV14; D gene: -; clone size: once; J gene: TRBJ1-6; CDR3 length: 16; CDR3 protein: CASSTFGRAANSPLHF; CDR3 DNA: TGTGCCAGCAGCACCTTCGGCAGGGCCGCGAATTCACCCCTCCACTTT
V gene: TRBV27; D gene: TRBD1; clone size: -; J gene: TRBJ1-1; CDR3 length: 15; CDR3 protein: CASSLWTGSNTEAFF; CDR3 DNA: TGTGCCAGCAGTTTGTGGACAGGTTCGAACACTGAAGCTTTCTTT
V gene: TRBV7-2; D gene: -; clone size: -; J gene: TRBJ1-5; CDR3 length: 16; CDR3 protein: CASSLIAQGSNQPQHF; CDR3 DNA: TGTGCCAGCAGCTTAATTGCCCAGGGTAGCAATCAGCCCCAGCATTTT
V gene: TRBV9; D gene: TRBD2; clone size: -; J gene: TRBJ2-5; CDR3 length: 15; CDR3 protein: CASSTTSGVEETQYF; CDR3 DNA: TGTGCCAGCTCCACAACTAGCGGGGTAGAAGAGACCCAGTACTTC
V gene: TRBV9; D gene: -; clone size: -; J gene: TRBJ1-2; CDR3 length: 17; CDR3 protein: CASSAPTGGIRDYGYTF; CDR3 DNA: TGTGCCAGCAGCGCTCCTACCGGAGGGATTCGGGACTATGGCTACACCTTC
V gene: TRBV4-2; D gene: -; clone size: -; J gene: TRBJ2-3; CDR3 length: 19; CDR3 protein: CASSQVLAGVLGITDTQYF; CDR3 DNA: TGTGCCAGCAGCCAAGTCTTGGCAGGGGTTTTGGGAATTACAGATACGCAGTATTTT
V gene: TRBV5-1; D gene: TRBD1; clone size: -; J gene: TRBJ1-1; CDR3 length: 14; CDR3 protein: CASSPSHRGTEAFF; CDR3 DNA: TGCGCCAGCAGCCCCTCACACAGGGGAACTGAAGCTTTCTTT
V gene: TRBV5-1; D gene: TRBD2; clone size: -; J gene: TRBJ2-1; CDR3 length: 16; CDR3 protein: CASSNSGASSYNEQFF; CDR3 DNA: TGCGCCAGCAGCAATAGCGGGGCTAGCTCCTACAATGAGCAGTTCTTC
V gene: TRBV7-2; D gene: TRBD1; clone size: -; J gene: TRBJ1-4; CDR3 length: 15; CDR3 protein: CASSDSGTANEKLFF; CDR3 DNA: TGTGCCAGCAGCGACTCTGGGACAGCAAATGAAAAACTGTTTTTT
V gene: TRBV5-4; D gene: -; clone size: -; J gene: TRBJ2-2; CDR3 length: 16; CDR3 protein: CASSLVVERNTGELFF; CDR3 DNA: TGTGCCAGCAGCTTGGTGGTGGAGCGGAACACCGGGGAGCTGTTTTTT
V gene: TRBV4-2; D gene: -; clone size: -; J gene: TRBJ1-5; CDR3 length: 18; CDR3 protein: CASSQGGVGTNLNQPQHF; CDR3 DNA: TGTGCCAGCAGCCAAGGGGGCGTCGGCACTAATCTCAATCAGCCCCAGCATTTT
V gene: TRBV19; D gene: -; clone size: once; J gene: TRBJ2-4; CDR3 length: 14; CDR3 protein: CASTDNLAKNIQYF; CDR3 DNA: TGTGCCAGTACCGACAACTTAGCCAAAAACATTCAGTACTTC
V gene: TRBV7-3; D gene: TRBD2; clone size: -; J gene: TRBJ2-3; CDR3 length: 17; CDR3 protein: CASSLNPGLAEADTQYF; CDR3 DNA: TGTGCCAGCAGCTTAAACCCCGGACTAGCCGAGGCAGATACGCAGTATTTT
V gene: TRBV6-1; D gene: -; clone size: -; J gene: TRBJ2-7; CDR3 length: 11; CDR3 protein: CASRDYYEQYF; CDR3 DNA: TGTGCCAGTCGGGATTATTACGAGCAGTACTTC
V gene: TRBV7-7; D gene: -; clone size: -; J gene: TRBJ2-5; CDR3 length: 14; CDR3 protein: CASSLELYQETQYF; CDR3 DNA: TGTGCCAGCAGCTTAGAGCTGTACCAAGAGACCCAGTACTTC
V gene: TRBV6-5; D gene: -; clone size: -; J gene: TRBJ2-2; CDR3 length: 13; CDR3 protein: CASSIMNTGELFF; CDR3 DNA: TGTGCCAGCAGTATCATGAACACCGGGGAGCTGTTTTTT
V gene: TRBV5-4; D gene: -; clone size: -; J gene: TRBJ2-2; CDR3 length: 15; CDR3 protein: CASTFQQGRAGELFF; CDR3 DNA: TGTGCCAGCACCTTTCAGCAGGGCAGGGCCGGGGAGCTGTTTTTT
V gene: TRBV25-1; D gene: -; clone size: -; J gene: TRBJ1-4; CDR3 length: 15; CDR3 protein: CASSEFVTTAEKLFF; CDR3 DNA: TGTGCCAGCAGTGAGTTTGTCACAACAGCTGAAAAACTGTTTTTT
V gene: TRBV11-2; D gene: -; clone size: -; J gene: TRBJ1-6; CDR3 length: 19; CDR3 protein: CASSLDTIPGSSYNSPLHF; CDR3 DNA: TGTGCCAGCAGCTTAGACACCATCCCAGGAAGCTCCTATAATTCACCCCTCCACTTT
V gene: TRBV4-2; D gene: TRBD1; clone size: -; J gene: TRBJ1-6; CDR3 length: 16; CDR3 protein: CASRRAPTGGNSPLHF; CDR3 DNA: TGTGCCAGCAGAAGGGCGCCCACAGGGGGGAATTCACCCCTCCACTTT
V gene: TRBV7-9; D gene: -; clone size: -; J gene: TRBJ1-6; CDR3 length: 13; CDR3 protein: CASSFSDNSPLHF; CDR3 DNA: TGTGCCAGCAGCTTCTCAGATAATTCACCCCTCCACTTT
V gene: TRBV7-8; D gene: -; clone size: -; J gene: TRBJ1-5; CDR3 length: 15; CDR3 protein: CASSFGEGISQPQHF; CDR3 DNA: TGTGCCAGCAGCTTTGGGGAGGGTATCTCTCAGCCCCAGCATTTT
V gene: TRBV2; D gene: TRBD1; clone size: -; J gene: TRBJ1-4; CDR3 length: 18; CDR3 protein: CASSGGTGGANRNEKLFF; CDR3 DNA: TGTGCCAGCAGTGGAGGGACAGGGGGCGCGAACCGTAATGAAAAACTGTTTTTT
V gene: TRBV7-9; D gene: TRBD1; clone size: -; J gene: TRBJ2-6; CDR3 length: 18; CDR3 protein: CASSFRTGPSSGANVLTF; CDR3 DNA: TGTGCCAGCAGCTTTCGGACAGGGCCGAGCTCTGGGGCCAACGTCCTGACTTTC
V gene: TRBV11-2; D gene: -; clone size: -; J gene: TRBJ2-7; CDR3 length: 15; CDR3 protein: CASSLDTGPGDEQYF; CDR3 DNA: TGTGCCAGCAGCTTAGATACAGGGCCCGGGGACGAGCAGTACTTC
V gene: TRBV7-2; D gene: -; clone size: -; J gene: TRBJ2-2; CDR3 length: 14; CDR3 protein: CASSSQTRAGELFF; CDR3 DNA: TGTGCCAGCAGCTCCCAAACTAGGGCCGGGGAGCTGTTTTTT
V gene: TRBV19; D gene: -; clone size: few; J gene: TRBJ1-1; CDR3 length: 14; CDR3 protein: CASRRSPLRTEAFF; CDR3 DNA: TGTGCCAGCCGGCGGTCTCCCTTACGCACTGAAGCTTTCTTT